These T cell receptor beta chains were read from a single sample in a study of blood T cell repertoires in COVID-19. Libraries were prepared by immunoSEQ multiplex PCR; TCRdb keeps only in-frame clonotypes and omits some of them. The table lists a few hundred thousand clones, 84% of them singletons. The specimen was PBMCs or T cells enriched from blood (not recorded which). The receptors stem from a man aged 25-45 years with acute COVID-19. CDR3s include the opening cysteine and the closing phenylalanine or tryptophan. The D gene is left open where the match is weak. Clone size is stated in some rows and not others, as once, few, many or a class when expanded.

cdr3_aa cdr3_nt clone_size v_call d_call j_call
CASSWVGGSGNTIYF TGTGCCAGCAGTTGGGTAGGAGGCTCTGGAAACACCATATATTTT few TRBV28 . TRBJ1-3
CASSPGGGNTIYF TGTGCCAGCAGTCCCGGTGGTGGAAACACCATATATTTT . TRBV7-6 . TRBJ1-3
CASSVELAGNTEAFF TGTGCCAGCAGCGTAGAATTGGCAGGGAACACTGAAGCTTTCTTT . TRBV9 . TRBJ1-1
CSVDRLSDGYTF TGCAGCGTGGACAGGTTAAGTGATGGCTACACCTTC . TRBV29-1 TRBD1 TRBJ1-2
CASRPTGVLYGYTF TGTGCCAGCAGACCGACAGGGGTACTGTATGGCTACACCTTC . TRBV27 TRBD1 TRBJ1-2
CSASSGTGNIQYF TGCAGCGCTTCTAGCGGGACCGGAAACATTCAGTACTTC . TRBV29-1 TRBD2 TRBJ2-4
CASTASGAYNEQFF TGTGCCAGCACTGCTAGCGGAGCTTACAATGAGCAGTTCTTC . TRBV5-1 TRBD2 TRBJ2-1
CASRLRGGAAYGYTF TGTGCCAGCAGGCTCCGAGGGGGGGCTGCCTATGGCTACACCTTC . TRBV6-5 . TRBJ1-2
CASSGMNTEAFF TGTGCCAGCAGCGGCATGAACACTGAAGCTTTCTTT . TRBV11-2 . TRBJ1-1
CASSLTGIPDTQYF TGTGCCAGCAGCTTAACAGGGATCCCAGATACGCAGTATTTT once TRBV13 . TRBJ2-3
CASTTKIGDNIQYF TGTGCCAGCACCACAAAGATCGGGGATAACATTCAGTACTTC . TRBV21-1 . TRBJ2-4
CASSHPGLAGGAYNEQFF TGTGCCAGCAGCCATCCGGGACTAGCGGGAGGGGCCTACAATGAGCAGTTCTTC . TRBV14 TRBD2 TRBJ2-1
CASSVEGQRVKNEQFF TGTGCCAGCAGCGTAGAGGGGCAGCGGGTCAAGAATGAGCAGTTCTTC . TRBV9 . TRBJ2-1
CASSLARGRSPLHF TGTGCCAGCAGCTTGGCCAGGGGTCGGTCACCCCTCCACTTT . TRBV5-1 . TRBJ1-6
CASSDLGQNTEAFF TGTGCCAGCAGCGATTTGGGACAGAACACTGAAGCTTTCTTT . TRBV7-9 . TRBJ1-1
CASSQVRGGAGNTIYF TGCGCCAGCAGCCAAGTTAGAGGGGGCGCGGGAAACACCATATATTTT . TRBV4-1 TRBD1 TRBJ1-3
CASSFRITDTQYF TGCGCCAGCAGCTTCAGGATCACAGATACGCAGTATTTT . TRBV5-1 . TRBJ2-3
CASSSRAWANVLTF TGTGCCAGCAGCTCCCGCGCCTGGGCCAACGTCCTGACTTTC . TRBV11-2 . TRBJ2-6
CASSSLGGNEQFF TGTGCCAGTAGTTCCCTGGGAGGCAATGAGCAGTTCTTC . TRBV19 . TRBJ2-1
CASSSGTVSSYNSPLHF TGTGCCAGCAGTTCAGGGACAGTGAGCTCCTATAATTCACCCCTCCACTTT . TRBV28 TRBD1 TRBJ1-6
CASTHRDSREEKLFF TGTGCCAGCACTCATCGGGACAGTCGAGAGGAAAAACTGTTTTTT few TRBV28 TRBD1 TRBJ1-4
CASRLQMNTEAFF TGTGCAAGTCGCTTACAAATGAACACTGAAGCTTTCTTT medium-sized TRBV12-2 . TRBJ1-1
CASAPESNTEAFF TGTGCCAGCGCTCCCGAAAGCAACACTGAAGCTTTCTTT . TRBV2 . TRBJ1-1
CASSEWGQGTEAFF TGTGCCAGCAGTGAGTGGGGACAGGGGACTGAAGCTTTCTTT . TRBV6-1 TRBD1 TRBJ1-1
CASSYYGTGGNIQYF TGTGCCAGCAGTTACTATGGGACAGGGGGCAACATTCAGTACTTC . TRBV6-2/TRBV6-3 TRBD1 TRBJ2-4
CASGDQLQGAGELFF TGTGCTAGTGGTGACCAATTACAGGGGGCCGGGGAGCTGTTTTTT . TRBV12-5 TRBD1 TRBJ2-2
CAISPRQGAEGSPLHF TGTGCCATCAGCCCTCGACAGGGCGCGGAAGGATCACCCCTCCACTTT . TRBV10-3 TRBD1 TRBJ1-6
CASSQGTSGSKTGELFF TGTGCCAGCAGCCAAGGTACTAGCGGGAGCAAAACCGGGGAGCTGTTTTTT . TRBV4-2 TRBD2 TRBJ2-2
CAWKASGRFNTGELFF TGTGCCTGGAAGGCCAGCGGGAGGTTTAATACCGGGGAGCTGTTTTTT . TRBV30 TRBD2 TRBJ2-2
CASSLNDRGGGETQYF TGTGCCAGCAGCTTGAATGACAGGGGGGGCGGAGAGACCCAGTACTTC . TRBV5-8 TRBD1 TRBJ2-5
CASSGLLDRDNQPQHF TGTGCCAGCAGTGGTCTTTTAGACAGGGACAATCAGCCCCAGCATTTT . TRBV6-1 TRBD1 TRBJ1-5
CASSGRGSGANVLTF TGTGCCAGCAGTGGGCGGGGTTCTGGGGCCAACGTCCTGACTTTC . TRBV2 . TRBJ2-6
CASNHRDYGYTF TGTGCCAGTAATCACAGGGACTATGGCTACACCTTC . TRBV19 . TRBJ1-2
CASSPGQGYIQAFF TGTGCCAGCAGCCCCGGACAGGGGTACATTCAAGCTTTCTTT few TRBV5-8 TRBD1 TRBJ1-1